This TCR beta chain was found in a study of blood T cell repertoires in COVID-19. Study summary: Sample material is recorded as cDNA or gDNA derived from T cells, B-cell-depleted T cells, or PBMCs.

V was clipped by 6 bases and J by 4 bases; unmatched bases: 9. The V gene's germline CDR1 is SGHVS and CDR2 FNYEAQ. This CDR3 contains 16 residues. As originally analysed: Researchers report that nucleated cell counts were estimated from reference gene primer amplification. Clones were sequenced by immunoSEQ multiplex PCR, and TCRdb holds only the in-frame ones, with some missing. The D gene and trimming were derived from the DNA, and the V and J assignments and clone size from that table. The data hold 90,000 to 150,000 clones, with 81% observed a single time. The material sequenced was peripheral blood. The source is a human donor in a cohort sampled during active COVID-19. V gene TRBV7-6 combines with J gene TRBJ2-2; 9 bases line up with TRBD1. The CDR3 reads CASRYSQGALTGELFF. The CDR3 region has the DNA TGTGCCAGCAGATATTCACAGGGGGCGCTCACCGGGGAGCTGTTTTTT.